The entry that follows covers one T cell receptor beta chain sequence. Its specific antigen is unknown. No quality values exist for individual bases; no much larger clone is one base distant. Using the deep immunoSEQ assay, TCR CDR3 regions were amplified from genomic DNA by multiplex PCR. Extracted genomic DNA from each cell subset was distributed evenly across all wells of several immunoSEQ 96-well plates, and each plate was treated as a replicate. For sorted subsets, roughly 200 ng of genomic DNA, equivalent to 25,000 to 35,000 T cell genomes, went into each replicate PCR. Purified libraries were measured with a Qubit 3.0 fluorometer, size-checked on a Bioanalyzer 2100, and measured again with the KAPA Library Quantification kit. Every immunoSEQ 96-well plate was sequenced on a separate single-read 150-cycle Illumina NextSeq 550 flow cell. The study's own analysis went as follows. Because the immunoSEQ output held only junctional sequences and lacked quality scores, the filtering could not match the filtering applied to full-length reads. Sequences were annotated with PyIR, a Python wrapper for IgBLAST v1.9, and V/J genes and CDR3 were assigned using IMGT germline references. Reads with weak V/J assignments (E-value above 1e-6), missing CDR3, stop codons, out-of-frame junctions, or ambiguous translated residues were removed. V3J clonotypes were defined by identical inferred V gene, J gene, and CDR3 amino acid sequence. Percentage overlap between repertoires was computed as shared unique clonotypes divided by the size of the smaller repertoire. RTK rarefaction, the Chao1 estimator, and Recon v2.1 estimates of unobserved clonotypes were used to assess repertoire richness. Generation probabilities were computed with OLGA for all TCRbeta clonotypes obtained by the gDNA method from several donors. As stored in TCRdb, this immuneACCESS dataset retains in-frame rearrangements with V and J assigned. A fraction of the clones does not appear; measured against another copy, unresolved V genes explain less than half of the discrepancy, and the remainder lacks a known reason. The V and J calls and clone size are taken from that table; D and trimming were inferred from the DNA. This sample is represented by approximately 2,200,000 clones; 93% of them were singletons. The ten largest clonotypes hold about 1.8% of the sample.

For the CD8 naive samples, CD45RO-negative cells were positively selected for CCR7, yielding a CD45RA+CCR7+ population from which TemRA cells were excluded. The donors were healthy, HIV-negative adults with no recently reported acute infections or vaccinations. Every donor was a Caucasian adult living in Nashville, Tennessee, USA. After blood collection by leukapheresis, PBMCs were isolated using Ficoll-Histopaque density gradient centrifugation and then cryopreserved in the vapor phase of liquid nitrogen. Analytical flow cytometry was used to check the purity and quantity of each magnetically sorted T cell population. From each sorted fraction, genomic DNA was isolated and quantified by UV absorbance on a Nanodrop 2000c. The source of the sample is a study of shared clonotypes between healthy human individuals (dated by TCRdb to between 2020 and 2021). About the full investigation: The cohort included three men and a couple of women between 18 and 49 years of age. Per donor, leukapheresis produced somewhere between about 0.94 and 9 billion PBMCs. To estimate repertoire size and how much clonotypes are shared between individuals, the study performed deep sequencing of blood TCR repertoires from about five healthy adults. To increase sequencing depth and limit assay-specific biases, different laboratories used diverse techniques to prepare libraries and sequence TCR repertoires. For each donor, CD4 naive and CD4 memory were each run on three plates, CD8 naive on two plates, and CD8 memory on one plate.

The paper's findings and limits, for the study overall: Sampling was restricted to blood, and TCR repertoires in tissue are likely to differ from TCR repertoires in blood. Incomplete sequencing was indicated by rarefaction of sorted-subset datasets, despite the large sequencing depth. Naive subsets generally had larger estimated clonotype richness than memory subsets. Compared with non-shared clonotypes, the clonotypes found in all four sorted-subset donors had higher generation probabilities. Sharing across a handful of donors was observed for around 5% of naive CD4, around 3.5% of naive CD8, about 2.5% of memory CD4, and roughly 0.4% of memory CD8 clonotypes. The small number of donors limited the genetic and exposure-history diversity represented. Based on pairwise subsampling, the degree of clonotype sharing among donors was expected to be affected by sequencing depth.

The sequence was obtained from a man aged 18 to 30 in good health. Some clones in this sample may be carry-over from other donors' samples. Sequencing input: naive CD8+ T cells from PBMCs. What the cell subset or site label conveys for this sample: CD45RA+CCR7+.

The DNA reads as follows: TGTGCCAGCAGCGTAGGGGGACCCATAAGCGAAGCTTTCTTT. This codes for CASSVGGPISEAFF. The chain employs TRBV9 and TRBJ1-1; a tentative D call is TRBD1 (5 bases match). Looking up the germline V gene yields CDR1 SGDLS and CDR2 YYNGEE. V loses 0 bases of germline sequence and J loses 8 bases, and the interval between the two ends is 14 bases. The CDR3 runs 14 amino acids, cysteine and phenylalanine included. Only the CDR3 DNA stays, 42 bases, in frame from base 1.